Listed below are T cell receptor beta chains from one sample, sequenced in a study of T cell responses to AZD1222 COVID-19 vaccine. Libraries were prepared by immunoSEQ multiplex PCR; TCRdb keeps only in-frame clonotypes and omits some of them. The sample gives around 120,000 clones, around 86% of which show up once; approximately 8.1% is in the top ten. Here the sequenced sample was peripheral blood, taken on day 0 of AZD1222 vaccination. Source of these receptors: an adult in good health. Each CDR3 is given with its conserved first and last residue. D genes are given only for firm matches. Rows give clone size only sometimes, using once, few, many, or a class for an expanded clone.

CDR3aa: CASSQGARNTEAFF
CDR3nt: TGTGCCAGCTCACAAGGGGCCCGTAACACTGAAGCTTTCTTT
abundance: .
v_gene: TRBV18
d_gene: .
j_gene: TRBJ1-1

CDR3aa: CASSLGRGNYNSPLHF
CDR3nt: TGTGCCAGCAGCTTGGGCAGGGGAAACTATAATTCACCCCTCCACTTT
abundance: .
v_gene: TRBV5-4
d_gene: .
j_gene: TRBJ1-6

CDR3aa: CASSFLQASGEAFF
CDR3nt: TGTGCCAGCAGTTTCTTACAGGCGTCGGGTGAAGCTTTCTTT
abundance: .
v_gene: TRBV28
d_gene: .
j_gene: TRBJ1-1

CDR3aa: CASSSGGGTFSYNEQFF
CDR3nt: TGTGCCAGCAGTAGCGGGGGGGGAACCTTTTCCTACAATGAGCAGTTCTTC
abundance: .
v_gene: TRBV6-2/TRBV6-3
d_gene: TRBD2
j_gene: TRBJ2-1

CDR3aa: CASSQRAQSGYTF
CDR3nt: TGTGCCAGCAGCCAACGGGCTCAAAGTGGCTACACCTTC
abundance: .
v_gene: TRBV3-1/TRBV3-2
d_gene: .
j_gene: TRBJ1-2

CDR3aa: CASSFSKGTNNEQFF
CDR3nt: TGTGCCAGCAGCTTCTCAAAGGGGACAAACAATGAGCAGTTCTTC
abundance: .
v_gene: TRBV7-2
d_gene: .
j_gene: TRBJ2-1

CDR3aa: CASSLDGVTNEKLFF
CDR3nt: TGTGCCAGCAGCTTAGACGGGGTCACTAATGAAAAACTGTTTTTT
abundance: .
v_gene: TRBV7-2
d_gene: .
j_gene: TRBJ1-4

CDR3aa: CASSVPQEYKAFF
CDR3nt: TGTGCCAGCAGCGTCCCACAGGAATATAAAGCTTTCTTT
abundance: .
v_gene: TRBV9
d_gene: .
j_gene: TRBJ1-1

CDR3aa: CASRKIRRGDNEQFF
CDR3nt: TGTGCCAGCAGAAAAATCAGACGGGGAGACAATGAGCAGTTCTTC
abundance: .
v_gene: TRBV6-5
d_gene: .
j_gene: TRBJ2-1

CDR3aa: CASSESWGRYNEQFF
CDR3nt: TGCGCCAGCAGTGAGTCCTGGGGCCGGTACAATGAGCAGTTCTTC
abundance: .
v_gene: TRBV10-1
d_gene: .
j_gene: TRBJ2-1

CDR3aa: CASSPGTDGNTIYF
CDR3nt: TGTGCCAGCTCACCCGGGACAGATGGAAACACCATATATTTT
abundance: .
v_gene: TRBV18
d_gene: TRBD1
j_gene: TRBJ1-3

CDR3aa: CASRPNTYRGLAYGYTF
CDR3nt: TGTGCCAGCAGGCCTAATACATACAGGGGGCTTGCCTATGGCTACACCTTC
abundance: .
v_gene: TRBV27
d_gene: TRBD1
j_gene: TRBJ1-2

CDR3aa: CASSIRQGTYEQYF
CDR3nt: TGTGCCAGCAGCATACGACAGGGTACCTACGAGCAGTACTTC
abundance: .
v_gene: TRBV13
d_gene: TRBD1
j_gene: TRBJ2-7

CDR3aa: CASSFRAGNEQFF
CDR3nt: TGTGCCAGCAGTTTCCGAGCGGGCAATGAGCAGTTCTTC
abundance: .
v_gene: TRBV28
d_gene: .
j_gene: TRBJ2-1

CDR3aa: CASSEYVGTGGYKTTRNTEAFF
CDR3nt: TGTGCCAGCAGTGAATACGTTGGGACAGGGGGCTATAAGACTACACGGAACACTGAAGCTTTCTTT
abundance: few
v_gene: TRBV2
d_gene: TRBD1
j_gene: TRBJ1-1

CDR3aa: CASSLDSDYEQYF
CDR3nt: TGTGCCAGCAGCCTTGACTCGGACTACGAGCAGTACTTC
abundance: .
v_gene: TRBV7-9
d_gene: .
j_gene: TRBJ2-7

CDR3aa: CASATGGSYNSPLHF
CDR3nt: TGTGCCAGCGCTACAGGGGGCTCCTATAATTCACCCCTCCACTTT
abundance: .
v_gene: TRBV6-5
d_gene: TRBD1
j_gene: TRBJ1-6

CDR3aa: CASSQLAGGSTDTQYF
CDR3nt: TGTGCCAGCAGTCAACTAGCGGGAGGGAGCACAGATACGCAGTATTTT
abundance: once
v_gene: TRBV27
d_gene: TRBD2
j_gene: TRBJ2-3

CDR3aa: CASSPRGFSRNTQYF
CDR3nt: TGTGCCAGCAGCCCCAGGGGTTTTAGCAGGAATACGCAGTATTTT
abundance: .
v_gene: TRBV28
d_gene: .
j_gene: TRBJ2-3

CDR3aa: CASLTSGGAGETQYF
CDR3nt: TGTGCCAGCCTAACTAGCGGGGGGGCCGGGGAGACCCAGTACTTC
abundance: .
v_gene: TRBV7-8
d_gene: TRBD2
j_gene: TRBJ2-5

CDR3aa: CASSFRGTGVEQYF
CDR3nt: TGTGCCAGCAGCTTCAGGGGGACAGGGGTCGAGCAGTACTTC
abundance: .
v_gene: TRBV11-2
d_gene: TRBD1
j_gene: TRBJ2-7

CDR3aa: CAIRVGTYEQYF
CDR3nt: TGTGCTATCAGGGTGGGTACGTACGAGCAGTACTTC
abundance: .
v_gene: TRBV12-3/TRBV12-4
d_gene: .
j_gene: TRBJ2-7

CDR3aa: CAWSVGGTTDEQYF
CDR3nt: TGTGCCTGGAGTGTGGGGGGCACTACTGACGAGCAGTACTTC
abundance: .
v_gene: TRBV30
d_gene: .
j_gene: TRBJ2-7

CDR3aa: CSASRRYSNQPQHF
CDR3nt: TGCAGTGCTAGTAGGAGGTATAGCAATCAGCCCCAGCATTTT
abundance: .
v_gene: TRBV20-1
d_gene: .
j_gene: TRBJ1-5

CDR3aa: CATRRGSYNEQFF
CDR3nt: TGTGCCACCCGAAGGGGATCTTATAATGAGCAGTTCTTC
abundance: once
v_gene: TRBV12-3/TRBV12-4
d_gene: .
j_gene: TRBJ2-1

CDR3aa: CASRISGANVLTF
CDR3nt: TGTGCCAGCAGAATCTCTGGGGCCAACGTCCTGACTTTC
abundance: .
v_gene: TRBV11-2
d_gene: .
j_gene: TRBJ2-6

CDR3aa: CASSVGAGEQYF
CDR3nt: TGTGCCAGCAGCGTAGGTGCAGGCGAGCAGTACTTC
abundance: .
v_gene: TRBV9
d_gene: .
j_gene: TRBJ2-7

CDR3aa: CAISGDRREGNIQYF
CDR3nt: TGTGCCATCAGTGGTGACCGGCGGGAGGGAAACATTCAGTACTTC
abundance: .
v_gene: TRBV10-3
d_gene: TRBD2
j_gene: TRBJ2-4

CDR3aa: CASSIQGQGDGYTF
CDR3nt: TGTGCCAGCAGCATCCAGGGGCAGGGAGATGGCTACACCTTC
abundance: once
v_gene: TRBV2
d_gene: .
j_gene: TRBJ1-2

CDR3aa: CASSPGTGTNQPQHF
CDR3nt: TGTGCCAGCAGCCCCGGGACAGGGACAAATCAGCCCCAGCATTTT
abundance: medium-sized
v_gene: TRBV5-8
d_gene: TRBD1
j_gene: TRBJ1-5

CDR3aa: CASRVPGANVLTF
CDR3nt: TGTGCCAGCAGGGTCCCTGGGGCCAACGTCCTGACTTTC
abundance: once
v_gene: TRBV28
d_gene: .
j_gene: TRBJ2-6

CDR3aa: CSVEGTSGADPDTQYF
CDR3nt: TGCAGCGTTGAAGGAACTAGCGGGGCCGACCCGGATACGCAGTATTTT
abundance: .
v_gene: TRBV29-1
d_gene: TRBD2
j_gene: TRBJ2-3

CDR3aa: CASSLGQGGYEQYF
CDR3nt: TGTGCCAGCAGTTTAGGCCAGGGTGGCTACGAGCAGTACTTC
abundance: few
v_gene: TRBV28
d_gene: .
j_gene: TRBJ2-7

CDR3aa: CASSSSAGLFYGYTF
CDR3nt: TGTGCCAGTAGTAGCAGCGCGGGTCTATTCTATGGCTACACCTTC
abundance: .
v_gene: TRBV19
d_gene: .
j_gene: TRBJ1-2

CDR3aa: CASSYPLYEQYF
CDR3nt: TGTGCCAGCAGTTACCCTCTCTACGAGCAGTACTTC
abundance: once
v_gene: TRBV6-2/TRBV6-3
d_gene: .
j_gene: TRBJ2-7

CDR3aa: CASSSDLTGELFF
CDR3nt: TGTGCCAGTAGTTCGGACCTCACCGGGGAGCTGTTTTTT
abundance: once
v_gene: TRBV19
d_gene: .
j_gene: TRBJ2-2

CDR3aa: CASTSTGVIEAFF
CDR3nt: TGCGCCAGCACCTCGACAGGGGTCATAGAAGCTTTCTTT
abundance: once
v_gene: TRBV10-2
d_gene: TRBD1
j_gene: TRBJ1-1

CDR3aa: CASSLSPGSNTEAFF
CDR3nt: TGCGCCAGCAGCTTGTCACCGGGTTCCAACACTGAAGCTTTCTTT
abundance: .
v_gene: TRBV5-1
d_gene: .
j_gene: TRBJ1-1

CDR3aa: CARAGVQETQYF
CDR3nt: TGTGCCAGAGCGGGGGTACAAGAGACCCAGTACTTC
abundance: .
v_gene: TRBV6-5
d_gene: TRBD2
j_gene: TRBJ2-5

CDR3aa: CASSLGLAGGESEQFF
CDR3nt: TGTGCCAGCAGCTTGGGACTAGCGGGAGGGGAGAGTGAGCAGTTCTTC
abundance: .
v_gene: TRBV5-4
d_gene: TRBD2
j_gene: TRBJ2-1

CDR3aa: CASTYPRALSNTEAFF
CDR3nt: TGTGCCAGTACTTACCCCCGGGCCCTTTCGAACACTGAAGCTTTCTTT
abundance: .
v_gene: TRBV19
d_gene: .
j_gene: TRBJ1-1

CDR3aa: CASSVRGYEQFF
CDR3nt: TGTGCCAGCAGCGTTAGAGGATATGAGCAGTTCTTC
abundance: .
v_gene: TRBV9
d_gene: .
j_gene: TRBJ2-1

CDR3aa: CASSRRGEQYF
CDR3nt: TGCGCCAGCAGCCGTAGGGGAGAGCAGTACTTC
abundance: .
v_gene: TRBV5-1
d_gene: .
j_gene: TRBJ2-7

CDR3aa: CASSLRASGVYNEQFF
CDR3nt: TGTGCCAGCAGCTTACGCGCTAGCGGGGTTTACAATGAGCAGTTCTTC
abundance: .
v_gene: TRBV7-2
d_gene: TRBD2
j_gene: TRBJ2-1

CDR3aa: CASSPGQNEQFF
CDR3nt: TGTGCCAGCTCCCCGGGGCAAAATGAGCAGTTCTTC
abundance: once
v_gene: TRBV18
d_gene: .
j_gene: TRBJ2-1